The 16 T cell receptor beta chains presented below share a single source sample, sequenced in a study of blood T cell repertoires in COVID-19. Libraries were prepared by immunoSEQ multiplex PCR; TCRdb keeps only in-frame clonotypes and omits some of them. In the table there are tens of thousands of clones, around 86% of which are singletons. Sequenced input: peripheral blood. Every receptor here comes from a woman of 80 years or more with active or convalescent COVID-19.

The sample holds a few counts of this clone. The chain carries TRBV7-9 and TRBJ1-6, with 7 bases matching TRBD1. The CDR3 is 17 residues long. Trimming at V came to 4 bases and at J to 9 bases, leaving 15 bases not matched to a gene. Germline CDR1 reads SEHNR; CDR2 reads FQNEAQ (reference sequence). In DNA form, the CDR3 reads TGTGCCAGCAGCTCGGACGAGGTGACAGGGAGACCTTCACCCCTCCACTTT. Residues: CASSSDEVTGRPSPLHF.

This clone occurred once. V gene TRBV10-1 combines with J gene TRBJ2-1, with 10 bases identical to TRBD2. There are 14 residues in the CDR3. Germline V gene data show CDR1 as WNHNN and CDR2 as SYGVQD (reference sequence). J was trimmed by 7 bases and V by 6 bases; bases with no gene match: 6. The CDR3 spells CASRLAGGANEQFF. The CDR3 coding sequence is TGCGCCAGCAGATTAGCGGGGGGCGCAAATGAGCAGTTCTTC.

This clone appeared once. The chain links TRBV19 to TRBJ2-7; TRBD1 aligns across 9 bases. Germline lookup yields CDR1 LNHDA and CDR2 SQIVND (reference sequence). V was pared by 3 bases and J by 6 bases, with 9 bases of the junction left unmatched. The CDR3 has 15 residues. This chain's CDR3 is CASSMVGTGTTEQYF. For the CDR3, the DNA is TGTGCCAGTAGTATGGTCGGGACAGGGACGACCGAGCAGTACTTC.

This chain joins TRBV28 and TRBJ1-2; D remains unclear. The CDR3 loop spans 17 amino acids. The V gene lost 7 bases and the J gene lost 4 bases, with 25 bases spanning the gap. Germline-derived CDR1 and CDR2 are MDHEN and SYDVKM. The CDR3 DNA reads TGTGCCAGCACCTCCGGTAGAGGGATTGGATCGCTCTATGGCTACACCTTC. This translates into CASTSGRGIGSLYGYTF.

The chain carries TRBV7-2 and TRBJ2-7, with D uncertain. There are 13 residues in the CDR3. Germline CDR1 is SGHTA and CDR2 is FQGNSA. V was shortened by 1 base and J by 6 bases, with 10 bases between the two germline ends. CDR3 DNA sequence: TGTGCCAGCAGCTTAGATCAGGCGCGCGAGCAGTACTTC. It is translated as CASSLDQAREQYF.

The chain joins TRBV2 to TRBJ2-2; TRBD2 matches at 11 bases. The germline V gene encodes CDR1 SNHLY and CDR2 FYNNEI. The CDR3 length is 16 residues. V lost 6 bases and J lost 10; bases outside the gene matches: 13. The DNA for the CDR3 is TGTGCCAGCAGACCCAGACTAGCGGGGACCTCGGTGGAGCTGTTTTTT. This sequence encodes CASRPRLAGTSVELFF.

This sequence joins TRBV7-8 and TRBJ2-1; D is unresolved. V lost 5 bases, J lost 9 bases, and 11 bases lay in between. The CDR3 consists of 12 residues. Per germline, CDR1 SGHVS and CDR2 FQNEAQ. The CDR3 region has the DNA TGTGCCAGCAGCCCTTTGTCGGGTGAGCAGTTCTTC. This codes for CASSPLSGEQFF.

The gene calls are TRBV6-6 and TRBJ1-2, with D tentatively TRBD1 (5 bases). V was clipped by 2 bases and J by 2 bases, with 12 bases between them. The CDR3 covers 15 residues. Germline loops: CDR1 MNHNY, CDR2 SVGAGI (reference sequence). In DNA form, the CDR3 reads TGTGCCAGCAGTTACGGGGGGACCCGGAACTATGGCTACACCTTC. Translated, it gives CASSYGGTRNYGYTF.

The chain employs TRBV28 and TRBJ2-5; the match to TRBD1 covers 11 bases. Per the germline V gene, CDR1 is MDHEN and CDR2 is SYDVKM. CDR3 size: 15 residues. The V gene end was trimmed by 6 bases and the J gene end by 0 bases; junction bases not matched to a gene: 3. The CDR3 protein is CASRGTGGNQETQYF. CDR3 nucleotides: TGTGCCAGCAGAGGGACAGGGGGTAACCAAGAGACCCAGTACTTC. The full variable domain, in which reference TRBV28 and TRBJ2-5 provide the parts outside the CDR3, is DVKVTQSSRYLVKRTGEKVFLECVQDMDHENMFWYRQDPGLGLRLIYFSYDVKMKEKGDIPEGYSVSREKKERFSLILESASTNQTSMYLCASRGTGGNQETQYFGPGTRLLVL.

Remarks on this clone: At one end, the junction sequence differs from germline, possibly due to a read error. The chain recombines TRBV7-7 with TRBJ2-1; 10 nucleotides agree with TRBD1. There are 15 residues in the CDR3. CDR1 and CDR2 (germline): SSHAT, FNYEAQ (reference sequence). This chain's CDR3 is CASSSGTGVYNEQFF. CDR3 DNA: TGTGCTAGCAGCTCCGGGACAGGGGTCTACAATGAGCAGTTCTTC.

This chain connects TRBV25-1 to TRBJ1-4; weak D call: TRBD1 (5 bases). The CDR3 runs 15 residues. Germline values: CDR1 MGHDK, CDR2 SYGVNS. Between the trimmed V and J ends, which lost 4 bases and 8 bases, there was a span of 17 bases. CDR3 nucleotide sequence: TGTGCCAGCAGTGGCCGGCGGAGGGGAGGGGAAAAACTGTTTTTT. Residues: CASSGRRRGGEKLFF. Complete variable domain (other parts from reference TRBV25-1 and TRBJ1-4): EADIYQTPRYLVIGTGKKITLECSQTMGHDKMYWYQQDPGMELHLIHYSYGVNSTEKGDLSSESTVSRIRTEHFPLTLESARPSHTSQYLCASSGRRRGGEKLFFGSGTQLSVL.

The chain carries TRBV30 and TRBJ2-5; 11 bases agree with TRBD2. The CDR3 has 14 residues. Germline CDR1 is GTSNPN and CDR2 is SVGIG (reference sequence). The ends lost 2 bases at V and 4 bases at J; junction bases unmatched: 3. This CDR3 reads CAWSLLAGAETQYF. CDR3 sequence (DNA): TGTGCCTGGAGTTTACTAGCGGGAGCAGAGACCCAGTACTTC.

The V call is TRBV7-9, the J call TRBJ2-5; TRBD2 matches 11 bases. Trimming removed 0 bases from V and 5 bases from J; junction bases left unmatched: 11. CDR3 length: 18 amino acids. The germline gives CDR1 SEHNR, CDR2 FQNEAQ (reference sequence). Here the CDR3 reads CASSLAYSGGASEETQYF. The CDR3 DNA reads TGTGCCAGCAGCTTAGCGTATAGCGGGGGGGCCTCGGAGGAGACCCAGTACTTC.

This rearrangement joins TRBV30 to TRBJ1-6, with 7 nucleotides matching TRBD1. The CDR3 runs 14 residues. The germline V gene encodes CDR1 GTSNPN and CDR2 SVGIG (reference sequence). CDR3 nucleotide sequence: TGTGGTCTCCGGGACAGCGTGGGTGATTCACCCCTCCACTTT. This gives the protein CGLRDSVGDSPLHF.

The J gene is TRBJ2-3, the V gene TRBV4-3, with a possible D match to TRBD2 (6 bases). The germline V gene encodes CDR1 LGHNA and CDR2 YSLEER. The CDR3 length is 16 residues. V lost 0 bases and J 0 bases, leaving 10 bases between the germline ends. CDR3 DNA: TGCGCCAGCAGCCAAGAGGGCGGGGCGAGCACAGATACGCAGTATTTT. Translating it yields CASSQEGGASTDTQYF.

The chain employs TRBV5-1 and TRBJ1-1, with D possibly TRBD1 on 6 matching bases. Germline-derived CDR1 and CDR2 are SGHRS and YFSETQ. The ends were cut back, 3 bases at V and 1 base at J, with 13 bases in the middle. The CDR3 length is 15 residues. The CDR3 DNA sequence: TGCGCCAGCAGCTCACCGGACAGCGAGAACACTGAAGCTTTCTTT. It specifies CASSSPDSENTEAFF.